This is a list of T cell receptor beta chains from one sample in a study of OX40 agonist ivuxolimab in advanced cancers. Measured with immunoSEQ multiplex PCR; TCRdb has only the in-frame clones, and not every one. The data contain some 72,000 clones, 92% of them singletons. The material was CD4+ or CD8+ T cells sorted from blood, obtained in a trial of the OX40 agonist ivuxolimab. The receptors originated from an adult with an advanced solid tumor such as melanoma, head and neck, liver or kidney cancer. Both conserved end residues are part of each CDR3. A D gene is named only where the DNA matches it firmly. Only part of the rows carry a size: once, few, many, or a class if the clone is expanded.

V: TRBV6-4
size: .
J: TRBJ2-1
D: TRBD2
DNA: TGTGCCAGCAGCCGACTAGCGGGAGACAATGAGCAGTTCTTC
CDR3: CASSRLAGDNEQFF

V: TRBV28
size: .
J: TRBJ1-1
D: .
DNA: TGTGCCAGCAGTTTAAGTTGGGGTAACACTGAAGCTTTCTTT
CDR3: CASSLSWGNTEAFF

V: TRBV30
size: .
J: TRBJ2-1
D: .
DNA: TGTGCCTGGAGTATCCTATGGGATGAGCAGTTCTTC
CDR3: CAWSILWDEQFF

V: TRBV9
size: .
J: TRBJ2-1
D: TRBD2
DNA: TGTGCCAGCAGCGTAGTTCCCCTCGGACTAGCGGGAGTCGGGTTAACCTACAATGAGCAGTTCTTC
CDR3: CASSVVPLGLAGVGLTYNEQFF

V: TRBV29-1
size: .
J: TRBJ2-6
D: .
DNA: TGCAGCGTTGATATTGGTGGGGCCAACGTCCTGACTTTC
CDR3: CSVDIGGANVLTF

V: TRBV9
size: .
J: TRBJ1-2
D: .
DNA: TGTGCCAGCAGCGTAGAAGCCTCCTTCTATGGCTACACCTTC
CDR3: CASSVEASFYGYTF

V: TRBV21-1
size: .
J: TRBJ2-7
D: .
DNA: TGTGCCAGCAGCAAAAGTCGGGCTAGCGATCTACGGTGGCAGTACTTC
CDR3: CASSKSRASDLRWQYF

V: TRBV10-3
size: .
J: TRBJ2-6
D: TRBD1
DNA: TGTGCCATCAGTGATCGCGGGACAGGCTCTGGGGCCAACGTCCTGACTTTC
CDR3: CAISDRGTGSGANVLTF

V: TRBV10-3
size: .
J: TRBJ1-5
D: .
DNA: TGTGCCATCAGACCAGGGTACGGCAATCAGCCCCAGCATTTT
CDR3: CAIRPGYGNQPQHF

V: TRBV7-2
size: .
J: TRBJ2-7
D: TRBD2
DNA: TGTGCCAGCAGCTTAAGTAGCGGGAGGACCTACGAGCAGTACTTC
CDR3: CASSLSSGRTYEQYF

V: TRBV4-1
size: .
J: TRBJ1-1
D: .
DNA: TGCGCCAGCAGCCAATCTAAAGGAGCACTCCCGGCATACACTGAAGCTTTCTTT
CDR3: CASSQSKGALPAYTEAFF

V: TRBV30
size: .
J: TRBJ2-3
D: TRBD2
DNA: TGTGCCTGGAGTAAAAGCGGGAGAGGTGAAGATACGCAGTATTTT
CDR3: CAWSKSGRGEDTQYF

V: TRBV12-5
size: .
J: TRBJ2-5
D: TRBD1
DNA: TGTGCTAGTGGTTTGGGGACAGGGGGAGGGTCGGAGACCCAGTACTTC
CDR3: CASGLGTGGGSETQYF

V: TRBV6-1
size: few
J: TRBJ1-5
D: .
DNA: TGTGCCAGCAGTGACGTGTCAGCTCAGCCCCAGCATTTT
CDR3: CASSDVSAQPQHF

V: TRBV11-3
size: .
J: TRBJ1-1
D: .
DNA: TGTGCCAGCACGTCAAGCACTGAAGCTTTCTTT
CDR3: CASTSSTEAFF

V: TRBV5-4
size: .
J: TRBJ2-4
D: .
DNA: TGTGCCAGCAATCAGGCGGGAGCCAAAAACATTCAGTACTTC
CDR3: CASNQAGAKNIQYF

V: TRBV11-3
size: .
J: TRBJ2-3
D: .
DNA: TGTGCCAGCAGCCGGGGGAGGGGGGCAGATACGCAGTATTTT
CDR3: CASSRGRGADTQYF

V: TRBV5-4
size: .
J: TRBJ2-5
D: TRBD2
DNA: TGTGCCAGCAGCACAACTAGCGGGAGGGCCCTGGAGACCCAGTACTTC
CDR3: CASSTTSGRALETQYF

V: TRBV4-1
size: .
J: TRBJ2-5
D: TRBD2
DNA: TGCGCCAGCAGCCCCCGGGTAGCGGGAACTAAAGAGACCCAGTACTTC
CDR3: CASSPRVAGTKETQYF

V: TRBV29-1
size: .
J: TRBJ2-5
D: .
DNA: TGCAGCGTTGAAGGGGGTCAAGAGACCCAGTACTTC
CDR3: CSVEGGQETQYF

V: TRBV11-2
size: .
J: TRBJ1-2
D: .
DNA: TGTGCCAGCAGCCGAGGGGGCTATGGCTACACCTTC
CDR3: CASSRGGYGYTF

V: TRBV28
size: .
J: TRBJ2-7
D: .
DNA: TGTGCCAGCAGTTTTTTGGGTCAGTTATCCTACGAGCAGTACTTC
CDR3: CASSFLGQLSYEQYF

V: TRBV19
size: .
J: TRBJ2-1
D: .
DNA: TGTGCCAGTAGTATTGGGGGGGCGCGAACTTCTGAGCAGTTCTTC
CDR3: CASSIGGARTSEQFF

V: TRBV7-2
size: .
J: TRBJ2-3
D: .
DNA: TGTGCCAGCAGCTCACCGACAGATACGCAGTATTTT
CDR3: CASSSPTDTQYF

V: TRBV11-3
size: .
J: TRBJ2-1
D: .
DNA: TGTGCCAGCAGCCGGACCGTAAATGAGCAGTTCTTC
CDR3: CASSRTVNEQFF

V: TRBV28
size: .
J: TRBJ1-4
D: .
DNA: TGTGCCAGCAGTCCCCCCCCCACTACAACTAATGAAAAACTGTTTTTT
CDR3: CASSPPPTTTNEKLFF

V: TRBV9
size: .
J: TRBJ2-3
D: .
DNA: TGTGCCAGCAGCGCCCCAGCTAGCACAGATACGCAGTATTTT
CDR3: CASSAPASTDTQYF

V: TRBV5-1
size: .
J: TRBJ2-7
D: .
DNA: TGCGCCAGCAGCTTGGCGACAGGGCGGGGGTCCTACGAGCAGTACTTC
CDR3: CASSLATGRGSYEQYF

V: TRBV14
size: .
J: TRBJ2-7
D: .
DNA: TGTGCCAGCAGCCCCATGATGGGTGTAGCCTACGAGCAGTACTTC
CDR3: CASSPMMGVAYEQYF

V: TRBV7-8
size: .
J: TRBJ2-5
D: TRBD1
DNA: TGTGCCAGCAGCTTAGCAGGGACAGGCCAGGGTGAGACCCAGTACTTC
CDR3: CASSLAGTGQGETQYF

V: TRBV10-3
size: .
J: TRBJ1-4
D: .
DNA: TGTGCCATCAGTGAGTCGACTGCTGAAAAACTGTTTTTT
CDR3: CAISESTAEKLFF

V: TRBV5-6
size: .
J: TRBJ2-1
D: TRBD2
DNA: TGTGCCAGCAGCTCGCCGGGACTAGCCTCGTATAATGAGCAGTTCTTC
CDR3: CASSSPGLASYNEQFF

V: TRBV11-3
size: .
J: TRBJ2-1
D: TRBD2
DNA: TGTGCCAGCAGCCGCGGGAGGCCCGACAATGAGCAGTTCTTC
CDR3: CASSRGRPDNEQFF

V: TRBV9
size: .
J: TRBJ2-1
D: .
DNA: TGTGCCAGCAGCGTAGCCGGCGGGACCTACAATGAGCAGTTCTTC
CDR3: CASSVAGGTYNEQFF

V: TRBV4-1
size: .
J: TRBJ2-7
D: .
DNA: TGCGCCAGCAGCCAAGTTGTGGCGGGAAAGGGCGAGCAATACTTC
CDR3: CASSQVVAGKGEQYF

V: TRBV7-9
size: .
J: TRBJ2-7
D: .
DNA: TGTGCCAGCAGCTCCCTAGGCGGAGTCTACTACGAGCAGTACTTC
CDR3: CASSSLGGVYYEQYF

V: TRBV18
size: .
J: TRBJ2-7
D: .
DNA: TGTGCCAGCTCACCACCCCTAGCCAATAACAACGAGCAGTACTTC
CDR3: CASSPPLANNNEQYF

V: TRBV6-5
size: .
J: TRBJ2-1
D: TRBD2
DNA: TGTGCCAGCAGTCCCTGGACTAGCGGGAGCAATGAGCAGTTCTTC
CDR3: CASSPWTSGSNEQFF

V: TRBV12-5
size: .
J: TRBJ2-7
D: .
DNA: TGTGCTAGTGGTTTGGGGGCAGGGGCGAGGGAGCAGTACTTC
CDR3: CASGLGAGAREQYF

V: TRBV6-1
size: .
J: TRBJ2-2
D: TRBD2
DNA: TGTGCCAGCAGTGAAATCCAGCGGGGGGAGAACACCGGGGAGCTGTTTTTT
CDR3: CASSEIQRGENTGELFF

V: TRBV7-9
size: .
J: TRBJ1-4
D: .
DNA: TGTGCCAGCAGCTCAGACGGGAGGGGAAATGAAAAACTGTTTTTT
CDR3: CASSSDGRGNEKLFF

V: TRBV5-4
size: many
J: TRBJ1-1
D: .
DNA: TGTGCCAGCAGCTTGGTCGCGAACACTGAAGCTTTCTTT
CDR3: CASSLVANTEAFF

V: TRBV10-3
size: .
J: TRBJ2-3
D: TRBD2
DNA: TGTGCCATCCGAAGACTAGCGGGAAGCACAGATACGCAGTATTTT
CDR3: CAIRRLAGSTDTQYF

V: TRBV19
size: .
J: TRBJ2-2
D: TRBD2
DNA: TGTGCCAGTAGTACAGGGTCGGGAGGGACCGGGGAGCTGTTTTTT
CDR3: CASSTGSGGTGELFF

V: TRBV7-3
size: .
J: TRBJ1-2
D: .
DNA: TGTGCCAGCAGCCCGACTGACAGTTTGAACGGCTACACCTTC
CDR3: CASSPTDSLNGYTF

V: TRBV7-2
size: .
J: TRBJ1-5
D: .
DNA: TGTGCCAGCAGCTTAGATCGTTCGGAGCCCCAGCATTTT
CDR3: CASSLDRSEPQHF

V: TRBV1
size: once
J: TRBJ1-4
D: .
DNA: TGCACCAGCAGCCAACAGGGGGAAAAACTGTTTTTT
CDR3: CTSSQQGEKLFF

V: TRBV11-3
size: .
J: TRBJ1-1
D: .
DNA: TGTGCCAGCAGCCCAGTAGGAGGGGGTACTGAAGCTTTCTTT
CDR3: CASSPVGGGTEAFF

V: TRBV10-3
size: .
J: TRBJ2-2
D: .
DNA: TGTGCCATCAGTGAGTCGCAGAACACCGGGGAGCTGTTTTTT
CDR3: CAISESQNTGELFF

V: TRBV19
size: few
J: TRBJ1-2
D: .
DNA: TGTGCCAGTAGTATAGGGCCCCGTTGGCAGGGCAACTATGGCTACACCTTC
CDR3: CASSIGPRWQGNYGYTF

V: TRBV29-1
size: .
J: TRBJ2-7
D: TRBD2
DNA: TGCAGCGTTGAGGCTAGCGGACCCTACGAGCAGTACTTC
CDR3: CSVEASGPYEQYF

V: TRBV6-6
size: .
J: TRBJ2-5
D: .
DNA: TGTGCCAGCGGGGGAGAGACCCAGTACTTC
CDR3: CASGGETQYF

V: TRBV28
size: few
J: TRBJ1-1
D: .
DNA: TGTGCCAGTGGGACGGCCACTGAAGCTTTCTTT
CDR3: CASGTATEAFF

V: TRBV7-2
size: .
J: TRBJ2-5
D: TRBD2
DNA: TGTGCCAGCAGCCCCGGACTAGTCTGGGAGACCCAGTACTTC
CDR3: CASSPGLVWETQYF